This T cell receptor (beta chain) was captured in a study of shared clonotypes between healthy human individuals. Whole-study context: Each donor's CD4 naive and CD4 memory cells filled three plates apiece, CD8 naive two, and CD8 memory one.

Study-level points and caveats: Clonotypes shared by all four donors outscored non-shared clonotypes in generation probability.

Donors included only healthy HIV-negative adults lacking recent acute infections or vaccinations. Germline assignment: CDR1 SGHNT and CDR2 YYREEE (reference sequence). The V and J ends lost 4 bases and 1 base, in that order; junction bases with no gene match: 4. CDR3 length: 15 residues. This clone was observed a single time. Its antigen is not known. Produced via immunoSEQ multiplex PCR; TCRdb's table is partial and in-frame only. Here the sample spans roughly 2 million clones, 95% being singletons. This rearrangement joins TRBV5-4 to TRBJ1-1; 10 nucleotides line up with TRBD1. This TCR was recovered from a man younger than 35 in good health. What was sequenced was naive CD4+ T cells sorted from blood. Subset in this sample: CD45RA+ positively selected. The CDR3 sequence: CASSPGQGTNTEAFF. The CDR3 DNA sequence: TGTGCCAGCAGCCCGGGACAGGGGACGAACACTGAAGCTTTCTTT.